These 20 T cell receptor beta chains were sequenced from one sample in a study of blood T cells in healthy people across ages. For the second PCR, which ran for roughly 7 to 11 cycles, a sample-barcoded 5' primer and a J-beta primer mix were used. TCRdb ran MiXCR on the 5' RACE reads and lists one entry per CDR3 protein. The table lists some 1.4 million distinct CDR3 sequences, approximately 38% of them singletons, with 7.9% in the top ten. Sequenced sample: blood. These TCRs come from a woman under 30 in good health.

Points on this clonotype: The junction departs from germline at one end; a sequencing error may be responsible. This chain uses TRBV3-1 with TRBJ2-5, with D possibly TRBD2 on 6 matching bases. CDR3 size: 18 residues. Germline CDR1 LGHDT, CDR2 YNNKEL (reference sequence). The CDR3 reads CASSHGVAGTGYQETQYF. CDR3 nucleotides: TGTGCCAGTAGCCACGGGGTGGCGGGGACGGGATATCAAGAGACCCAGTACTTC.

This clonotype appeared a single time. This chain uses TRBV5-1 with TRBJ2-5; TRBD2 aligns across 14 bases. This CDR3 is built from 17 residues. CDR1 is SGHRS, CDR2 YFSETQ, per germline. J lost 11 bases, V lost 4 bases, and 16 bases had no gene match. CDR3 coding DNA: TGCGCCAGCAGCCGGACTAGCGGGGGGCTAGGTGGGAATGAGCAGTACTTC. This translates into CASSRTSGGLGGNEQYF.

This chain joins TRBV5-1 and TRBJ2-3; no clear D. V shed 4 bases and J shed 3 bases, with 15 bases lying between them. The CDR3 consists of 15 residues. Germline assignment: CDR1 SGHRS and CDR2 YFSETQ. The CDR3 reads CASSRTGIDTDTQYF. CDR3 nucleotide sequence: TGCGCCAGCAGCAGGACGGGTATAGATACAGATACGCAGTATTTT.

The chain carries TRBV2 and TRBJ2-5; D may correspond to TRBD1 or TRBD2 (5 bases each). The germline V and J ends were trimmed by 6 bases and 5 bases, with 22 bases remaining between them. The length of the CDR3 is 16 residues. Germline CDR1 SNHLY, CDR2 FYNNEI. The CDR3 DNA follows: TGTGCCAGCAGCGCCCTTGACTGGGGACGAGATGAGACCCAGTACTTC. It specifies CASSALDWGRDETQYF.

CDR3 DNA: TGTGCCAGCAGTTTATTCCGGACGGAAAGGACAGGGGGCGGGAACGGCGGCACTGAAGCTTTCTTT. Its protein is CASSLFRTERTGGGNGGTEAFF. The chain is built from TRBV28 and TRBJ1-1; 11 bases map to TRBD1. The V gene end was trimmed by 1 base and the J gene end by 4 bases; junction bases not matched to a gene: 23. This CDR3 comprises 22 residues. From germline, CDR1 is MDHEN and CDR2 SYDVKM. Drawing the rest from reference TRBV28 and TRBJ1-1, the complete variable domain is DVKVTQSSRYLVKRTGEKVFLECVQDMDHENMFWYRQDPGLGLRLIYFSYDVKMKEKGDIPEGYSVSREKKERFSLILESASTNQTSMYLCASSLFRTERTGGGNGGTEAFFGQGTRLTVV.

The rearrangement uses TRBV10-3 and TRBJ1-4; D is possibly TRBD1 (6 bases). CDR3 length: 15 amino acids. Trimming shortened V by 4 bases and J by 7 bases, and 16 bases separated the two germline ends. The V gene's germline CDR1 is ENHRY and CDR2 SYGVKD. Here the CDR3 reads CAISGGAGAVEKLFF. For the CDR3, the DNA is TGTGCCATCAGTGGAGGAGCAGGGGCGGTTGAAAAACTGTTTTTT.

The chain combines TRBV21-1 with TRBJ1-1. TRBV21-1 is a pseudogene locus. This CDR3 comprises 15 residues. The CDR3 protein is CASSKNHVGATEAFF. The CDR3 DNA reads TGTGCCAGCAGCAAAAACCACGTCGGTGCCACTGAAGCTTTCTTT.

As for this clonotype: Given the absence of the conserved phenylalanine or tryptophan at the CDR3 end, a read error is likely. V gene TRBV7-8 combines with J gene TRBJ1-1; D is uncertain. Germline V gives CDR1 SGHVS, CDR2 FQNEAQ. Trimming cost V 2 bases and J 0 bases, with 16 bases left between them. The CDR3 totals 17 residues. The CDR3 DNA follows: TGTGCCAGCAGCTTACCGGGCAGCCCCGCTATGAACACTGAAGCTTTCGTT. This encodes CASSLPGSPAMNTEAFV.

This clonotype was detected once. The chain carries TRBV7-9 and TRBJ1-2; D is ambiguous. Germline loops: CDR1 SEHNR, CDR2 FQNEAQ (reference sequence). The CDR3 length is 13 residues. The V gene lost 4 bases and the J gene lost 7 bases, with 13 bases spanning the gap. The CDR3 DNA is TGTGCCAGCAGCTCAGCACCCCCGGTTGGCTACACCTTC. Its translation is CASSSAPPVGYTF.

As for this clonotype: One junction end does not reproduce the germline sequence, and a read error may be involved. The rearrangement joins TRBV7-7 to TRBJ2-1; perhaps TRBD1 as D (5 bases). Germline V gene sequence: CDR1 SSHAT, CDR2 FNYEAQ (reference sequence). CDR3 size: 13 residues. The CDR3 DNA reads TGTGCTAGCAGCTCCTCGACAGAAGGAGAGCAGTTCTTC. Amino acids: CASSSSTEGEQFF.

The J gene is TRBJ2-1, the V gene TRBV5-1; 8 bases agree with TRBD1. The CDR3 runs to 16 residues. The V and J ends lost 1 base and 2 bases, in that order; junction bases with no gene match: 5. Germline CDR1 and CDR2: SGHRS and YFSETQ. The CDR3 coding sequence is TGCGCCAGCAGCTTGTGGGGGACAGGCACCTACAATGAGCAGTTCTTC. Its protein is CASSLWGTGTYNEQFF.

A few counts support this clonotype. The gene calls are TRBV29-1 and TRBJ2-1, with 9 bases lining up with TRBD1. From germline, CDR1 is SQVTM and CDR2 ANQGSEA. V was clipped by 5 bases and J by 10 bases; unmatched bases: 9. The CDR3 spans 13 residues. DNA for the CDR3: TGCAGCGTTACAAAGGACAGGGGATGGGAGCAGTTCTTC. Its protein is CSVTKDRGWEQFF.

The CDR3 here is CSAQASSGRGYEQYF. CDR3 nucleotides: TGCAGTGCACAGGCCTCTAGCGGGAGAGGGTACGAGCAGTACTTC. This sequence joins TRBV20-1 and TRBJ2-5, with 10 nucleotides matching TRBD2. Matching the DNA end better, TRBJ2-7 makes the J call doubtful. Germline CDR1 reads DFQATT; CDR2 reads SNEGSKA (reference sequence). The CDR3 is made up of 15 amino acids.

The chain employs TRBV7-9 and TRBJ2-3; 14 positions match TRBD2. Germline lookup yields CDR1 SEHNR and CDR2 FQNEAQ (reference sequence). The CDR3 length is 15 residues. V was clipped by 2 bases and J by 14 bases; unmatched bases: 9. The CDR3: CASSLIPGLAGVGYF. The CDR3 DNA reads as TGTGCCAGCAGCTTAATTCCGGGACTAGCGGGAGTCGGGTATTTT.

The CDR3 nucleotides read TGCGCCAGCGTACCGGCAACCGCTAGCACAGATACGCAGTATTTT. As protein: CASVPATASTDTQYF. V is TRBV5-1 and J is TRBJ2-3; D not certain. The CDR3 has 15 amino acids. Germline V lookup: CDR1 SGHRS, CDR2 YFSETQ. Trimming left V 7 bases short and J 0 bases short, with 15 bases between.

This clonotype was seen more than once but under ten times. Written as DNA, the CDR3 is TGTGCCAGCTCGAGGGGGGGACAACCAACAGATACGCAGTATTTT. Its translation is CASSRGGQPTDTQYF. The rearrangement uses TRBV2 and TRBJ2-3; D is possibly TRBD2 (7 bases). The CDR3 is 15 amino acids. Germline CDR1 reads SNHLY; CDR2 reads FYNNEI. V dropped 8 bases and J dropped 3 bases, with 18 bases sitting between them. The full variable domain, completed using reference TRBV2 and TRBJ2-3, is EPEVTQTPSHQVTQMGQEVILRCVPISNHLYFYWYRQILGQKVEFLVSFYNNEISEKSEIFDDQFSVERPDGSNFTLKIRSTKLEDSAMYFCASSRGGQPTDTQYFGPGTRLTVL.

Only a few counts were recorded for this clonotype. This chain's CDR3 is CASSTGDRARYEQYF. In DNA, the CDR3 is TGTGCCAGCAGTACCGGGGACAGGGCGAGGTACGAGCAGTACTTC. The V gene is TRBV28, the J gene TRBJ2-7, with 9 bases lining up with TRBD1. CDR1 and CDR2 from the germline V gene are MDHEN and SYDVKM. There are 15 residues in the CDR3. Trimming at V came to 5 bases and at J to 4 bases, leaving 9 bases not matched to a gene.

DNA of the CDR3: TGTGCCAGCAGCCGTTCCGGGACAGGGGGTGGAGGCTACACCTTC. As protein: CASSRSGTGGGGYTF. V is TRBV5-6 and J is TRBJ1-2; TRBD1 matches at 11 bases. V gave up 4 bases and J gave up 8 bases; unmatched junction bases: 10. There are 15 residues in the CDR3. Per germline, CDR1 SGHDT and CDR2 YYEEEE.

This chain connects TRBV27 to TRBJ2-3; D uncertain. CDR1 and CDR2 (germline): MNHEY, SMNVEV (reference sequence). The CDR3 covers 15 residues. V was cut by 4 bases and J by 4 bases, with 15 bases left in between. CDR3 bases: TGTGCCAGCAGTTCGCTCTCCCTGGGGTCAGATACGCAGTATTTT. Translation gives CASSSLSLGSDTQYF.

V usage is TRBV2 and J usage is TRBJ1-2; D gene ambiguous. Germline V gene data show CDR1 as SNHLY and CDR2 as FYNNEI. The CDR3 is 16 amino acids. V lost 2 bases and J 8 bases, leaving 21 bases between the germline ends. CDR3 region: CASSELPVPKTHGYTF. In nucleotides, the CDR3 is TGTGCCAGCAGTGAATTGCCAGTCCCCAAAACCCACGGCTACACCTTC.